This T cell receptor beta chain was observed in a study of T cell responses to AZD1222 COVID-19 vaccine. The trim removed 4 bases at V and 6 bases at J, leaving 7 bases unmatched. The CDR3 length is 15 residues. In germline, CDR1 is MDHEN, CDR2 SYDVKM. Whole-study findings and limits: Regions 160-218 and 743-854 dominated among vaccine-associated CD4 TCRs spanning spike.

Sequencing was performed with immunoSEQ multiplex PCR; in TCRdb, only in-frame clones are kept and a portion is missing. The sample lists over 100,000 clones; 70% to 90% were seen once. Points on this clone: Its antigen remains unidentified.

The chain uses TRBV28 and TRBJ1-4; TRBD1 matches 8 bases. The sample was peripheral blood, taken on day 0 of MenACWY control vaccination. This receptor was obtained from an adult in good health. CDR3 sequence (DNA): TGTGCCAGCAGTTATAACAGGGGGATGTATGAAAAACTGTTTTTT. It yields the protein CASSYNRGMYEKLFF. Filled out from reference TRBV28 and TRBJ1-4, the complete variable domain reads DVKVTQSSRYLVKRTGEKVFLECVQDMDHENMFWYRQDPGLGLRLIYFSYDVKMKEKGDIPEGYSVSREKKERFSLILESASTNQTSMYLCASSYNRGMYEKLFFGSGTQLSVL.